This T cell receptor (beta chain) was observed in a study of response to subunit inactivated influenza vaccine. Study results and limitations: It was suggested by the authors that few new T cells are recruited by each seasonal influenza vaccination.

From the RT-PCR reads, TCRdb called clonotypes with MiXCR, one entry per CDR3 protein. The sample includes 500,000 to 600,000 distinct CDR3 sequences, 12% to 15% of them seen just once. This CDR3 has 17 residues. The V gene's germline CDR1 is SGHTA and CDR2 FQGNSA. J gave up 5 bases and V 1 base, and 11 bases lay outside the gene matches. Concerning this clonotype itself: Its antigen is still unknown.

The receptor comes from a man aged 50 to 59 who received an inactivated influenza vaccine. The chain employs TRBV7-2 and TRBJ2-7, with 10 nucleotides matching TRBD1. Source: PBMCs from blood, taken about 13 days after vaccination. CDR3 coding DNA: TGTGCCAGCAGCTTAGTGGTCTCTAGGACAGGGGGGAACGAGCAGTACTTC. Residues: CASSLVVSRTGGNEQYF.